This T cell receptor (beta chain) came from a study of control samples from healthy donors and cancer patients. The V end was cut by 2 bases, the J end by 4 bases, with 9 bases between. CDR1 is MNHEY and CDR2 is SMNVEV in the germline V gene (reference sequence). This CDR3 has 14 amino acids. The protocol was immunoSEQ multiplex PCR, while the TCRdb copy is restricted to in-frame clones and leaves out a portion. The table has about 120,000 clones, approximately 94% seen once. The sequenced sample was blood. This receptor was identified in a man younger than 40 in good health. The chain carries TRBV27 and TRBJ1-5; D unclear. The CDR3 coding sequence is TGTGCCAGCAGTTTAATCAAGGGAAATCAGCCCCAGCATTTT. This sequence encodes CASSLIKGNQPQHF.